This TCR beta chain was observed in a study of OX40 agonist ivuxolimab in advanced cancers. Study overall: Among those treated, three patients had partial responses, one with hepatocellular carcinoma and two with cutaneous melanoma. Study-wide findings and caveats: At 0.1 to 3.0 mg/kg and by week 6, clonal expansion occurred in CD4+ and CD8+ blood T cells.

The CDR3 is made up of 15 amino acids. J was trimmed by 0 bases and V by 6 bases; bases with no gene match: 6. Germline lookup yields CDR1 LGHNT and CDR2 FRNRAP. The assay was immunoSEQ multiplex PCR, and TCRdb's table has in-frame clones only and misses some. The sample contains approximately 66,000 clones, 80% to 90% of which appear only once. In the case of this clone: Its antigen is not known.

The specimen comprised CD4+ or CD8+ T cells sorted from blood, sampled in a trial of the OX40 agonist ivuxolimab. This TCR was sampled from an adult with an advanced solid tumor such as melanoma, head and neck, liver or kidney cancer. This chain joins TRBV12-5 and TRBJ2-3; 7 nucleotides align to TRBD1. Here the CDR3 DNA reads TGTGCTAGTGGCCTTGAGGGGGCCAGCACAGATACGCAGTATTTT. Amino acids: CASGLEGASTDTQYF.